These T cell receptor beta chains were read from a single sample in a study of shared clonotypes between healthy human individuals. Using immunoSEQ multiplex PCR, the repertoire was profiled, and TCRdb retains in-frame clones only, with some absent. The table shows about 2 million clones, with about 95% occurring only once. Input material: naive CD8+ T cells sorted from blood. All receptors come from a man between 18 and 29 years old in good health. CDR3s include the opening cysteine and the closing phenylalanine or tryptophan. D genes are given only for firm matches. For some rows the clone size is stated as once, few or many, or as a class when expanded; others skip it.

size	V	D	J	CDR3	DNA
.	TRBV28	TRBD1	TRBJ1-1	CASSYPPGQTLAEAFF	TGTGCCAGCAGTTACCCCCCGGGACAGACGCTCGCTGAAGCTTTCTTT
.	TRBV29-1	TRBD2	TRBJ2-3	CSVTGTSRDTQYF	TGCAGCGTTACCGGGACTAGTCGAGATACGCAGTATTTT
.	TRBV29-1	TRBD1	TRBJ2-3	CSAEKTGQLTDTQYF	TGCAGCGCCGAAAAGACAGGGCAACTCACAGATACGCAGTATTTT
.	TRBV2	.	TRBJ2-7	CASRTDYEQYF	TGTGCCAGCAGGACAGACTACGAGCAGTACTTC
once	TRBV5-6	.	TRBJ2-7	CASSASLEQYF	TGTGCCAGCAGCGCAAGCCTCGAGCAGTACTTC
.	TRBV27	.	TRBJ1-2	CASSPGWGYGYTF	TGTGCCAGCAGTCCGGGTTGGGGCTATGGCTACACCTTC
.	TRBV4-1	TRBD2	TRBJ2-5	CASSYRAGGGETQYF	TGCGCCAGCAGCTACCGAGCGGGAGGGGGAGAGACCCAGTACTTC
.	TRBV6-5	TRBD1	TRBJ2-2	CASSSQPRGTTGELFF	TGTGCCAGCAGTTCACAACCCAGGGGGACCACCGGGGAGCTGTTTTTT
.	TRBV13	.	TRBJ1-2	CASSLEGPGPGYTF	TGTGCCAGCAGCTTGGAGGGACCGGGACCTGGCTACACCTTC
.	TRBV14	TRBD1	TRBJ1-1	CASSLGQGTEAFF	TGTGCCAGCAGCCTGGGACAGGGCACTGAAGCTTTCTTT
.	TRBV7-2	.	TRBJ2-5	CASSQPFGETQYF	TGTGCCAGCAGCCAACCATTTGGGGAGACCCAGTACTTC
.	TRBV4-1	.	TRBJ2-3	CASSQVRGGWDTQYF	TGCGCCAGCAGCCAAGTCAGAGGGGGATGGGATACGCAGTATTTT
.	TRBV29-1	TRBD2	TRBJ2-7	CSVESGSSYEQYF	TGCAGCGTTGAAAGCGGGAGTTCCTACGAGCAGTACTTC
.	TRBV6-1	.	TRBJ2-3	CASSSDGTDTQYF	TGTGCCAGCAGTTCAGATGGGACAGATACGCAGTATTTT
.	TRBV2	TRBD2	TRBJ2-2	CASSPLAGGPGTGELFF	TGTGCCAGCAGCCCCCTAGCGGGGGGGCCCGGCACCGGGGAGCTGTTTTTT
.	TRBV7-9	.	TRBJ2-3	CASSLKGFTDTQYF	TGTGCCAGCAGCTTAAAGGGATTCACAGATACGCAGTATTTT
.	TRBV7-9	.	TRBJ2-6	CASSFGASLSGANVLTF	TGTGCCAGCAGCTTCGGGGCGTCGCTCTCTGGGGCCAACGTCCTGACTTTC
.	TRBV28	.	TRBJ1-2	CASSYGSSGRVGAYGYTF	TGTGCCAGCAGTTATGGGTCGAGTGGCAGGGTCGGTGCCTATGGCTACACCTTC
.	TRBV5-6	.	TRBJ2-1	CASSSGLYNEQFF	TGTGCCAGCAGCTCCGGACTGTACAATGAGCAGTTCTTC